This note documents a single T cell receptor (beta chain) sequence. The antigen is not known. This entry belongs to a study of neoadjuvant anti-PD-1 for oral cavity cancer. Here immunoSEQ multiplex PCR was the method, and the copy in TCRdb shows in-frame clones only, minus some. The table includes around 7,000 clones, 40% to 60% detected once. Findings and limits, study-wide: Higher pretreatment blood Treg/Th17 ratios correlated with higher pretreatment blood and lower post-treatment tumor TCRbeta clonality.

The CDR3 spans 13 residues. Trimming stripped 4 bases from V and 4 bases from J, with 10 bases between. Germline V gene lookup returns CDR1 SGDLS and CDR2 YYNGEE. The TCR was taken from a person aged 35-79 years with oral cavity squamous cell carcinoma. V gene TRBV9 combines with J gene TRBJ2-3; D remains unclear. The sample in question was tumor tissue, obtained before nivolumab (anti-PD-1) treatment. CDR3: CASSLDVSDTQYF. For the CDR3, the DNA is TGTGCCAGCAGCTTGGACGTCTCAGATACGCAGTATTTT.